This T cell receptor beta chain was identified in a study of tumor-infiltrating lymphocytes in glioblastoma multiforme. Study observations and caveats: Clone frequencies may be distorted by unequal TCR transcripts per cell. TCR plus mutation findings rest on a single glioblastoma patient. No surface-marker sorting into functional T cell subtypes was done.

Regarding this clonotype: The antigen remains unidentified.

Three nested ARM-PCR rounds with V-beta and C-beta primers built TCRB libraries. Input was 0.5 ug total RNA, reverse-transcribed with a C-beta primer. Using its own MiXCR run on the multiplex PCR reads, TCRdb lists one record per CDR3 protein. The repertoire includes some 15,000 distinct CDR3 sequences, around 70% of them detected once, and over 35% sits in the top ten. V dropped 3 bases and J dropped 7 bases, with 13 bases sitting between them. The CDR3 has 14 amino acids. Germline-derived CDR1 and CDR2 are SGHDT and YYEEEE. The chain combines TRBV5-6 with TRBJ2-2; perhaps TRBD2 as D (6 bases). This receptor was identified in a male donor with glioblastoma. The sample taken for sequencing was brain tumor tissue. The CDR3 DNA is TGTGCCAGCAGCTGGAAGACTAGTTTCGGGGAGCTGTTTTTT. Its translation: CASSWKTSFGELFF.